The rows below give T cell receptor beta chains drawn from one sample of a study of cytomegalovirus exposure and HLA in healthy donors. Using immunoSEQ multiplex PCR, the repertoire was profiled, and TCRdb retains in-frame clones only, with some absent. The table has under 100,000 clones, around 68% seen once. Sample: PBMCs. These receptor sequences come from a woman in her 40s in good health and CMV-seropositive. Both conserved end residues are part of each CDR3.

v_call: TRBV28
j_call: TRBJ2-5
cdr3_aa: CASSFVPLRSPGTQYF

v_call: TRBV28
j_call: TRBJ1-1
cdr3_aa: CASSIPQGFTEAFF

v_call: TRBV21-1
j_call: TRBJ1-1
cdr3_aa: CASKNRGSTEAFF

v_call: TRBV10-3
j_call: TRBJ2-5
cdr3_aa: CAISEEIREAQYF

v_call: TRBV25-1
j_call: TRBJ1-2
cdr3_aa: CASSELGNYGYTF

v_call: TRBV7-2
j_call: TRBJ2-7
cdr3_aa: CASSLPGGSNYEQYF

v_call: TRBV5-4
j_call: TRBJ1-4
cdr3_aa: CASSLTGRVNEKLFF

v_call: TRBV11-2
j_call: TRBJ2-2
cdr3_aa: CASSISGGELFF

v_call: TRBV2
j_call: TRBJ1-2
cdr3_aa: CASSAESDSFYGYTF

v_call: TRBV7-9
j_call: TRBJ1-1
cdr3_aa: CASSGGTGAPGTEAFF

v_call: TRBV28
j_call: TRBJ2-1
cdr3_aa: CASGTSGRVNEQFF

v_call: TRBV27
j_call: TRBJ1-2
cdr3_aa: CASSPGSYGYTF

v_call: TRBV10-3
j_call: TRBJ2-2
cdr3_aa: CAISASGTNTGELFF

v_call: TRBV4-3
j_call: TRBJ2-1
cdr3_aa: CASSLSGRAFYNEQFF

v_call: TRBV28
j_call: TRBJ2-7
cdr3_aa: CASTQRNYEQYF

v_call: TRBV15
j_call: TRBJ1-5
cdr3_aa: CATSVRTGARSPQHF

v_call: TRBV11-1
j_call: TRBJ2-3
cdr3_aa: CASSLGAARSTDTQYF

v_call: TRBV4-3
j_call: TRBJ2-7
cdr3_aa: CASSQGAAGLYEQYF

v_call: TRBV5-1
j_call: TRBJ2-1
cdr3_aa: CASSSGQAYNEQFF

v_call: TRBV6-5
j_call: TRBJ2-1
cdr3_aa: CASSRLAGNNEQFF

v_call: TRBV28
j_call: TRBJ1-1
cdr3_aa: CASRDVLFMNTEAFF

v_call: TRBV7-8
j_call: TRBJ2-3
cdr3_aa: CASSPWTGPDTQYF

v_call: TRBV5-6
j_call: TRBJ2-5
cdr3_aa: CASSPPSGRAGETQYF

v_call: TRBV4-1
j_call: TRBJ1-6
cdr3_aa: CASSQGEADPLHF

v_call: TRBV11-2
j_call: TRBJ2-5
cdr3_aa: CASSSTSGTVETQYF

v_call: TRBV5-6
j_call: TRBJ2-2
cdr3_aa: CASSLGLAGNTGELFF

v_call: TRBV9
j_call: TRBJ2-1
cdr3_aa: CASSVAPAGVFNEQFF

v_call: TRBV28
j_call: TRBJ1-5
cdr3_aa: CASSSGSGYNQPQHF

v_call: TRBV7-2
j_call: TRBJ2-7
cdr3_aa: CASSGMAGGVYEQYF

v_call: TRBV14
j_call: TRBJ1-2
cdr3_aa: CASSQDQLTAYGYTF

v_call: TRBV29-1
j_call: TRBJ2-3
cdr3_aa: CSVEAEGGSVKDTQYF

v_call: TRBV5-1
j_call: TRBJ1-2
cdr3_aa: CASSLVQGNYGYTF

v_call: TRBV9
j_call: TRBJ2-1
cdr3_aa: CASSEADHYNEQFF

v_call: TRBV2
j_call: TRBJ1-4
cdr3_aa: CASSERQGGNEKLFF

v_call: TRBV10-2
j_call: TRBJ1-1
cdr3_aa: CASNLDRHTEAFF

v_call: TRBV5-1
j_call: TRBJ2-7
cdr3_aa: CASSFRVSYEQYF

v_call: TRBV7-9
j_call: TRBJ1-5
cdr3_aa: CASSRGEAQHF

v_call: TRBV2
j_call: TRBJ2-3
cdr3_aa: CASSEEGAGDTQYF

v_call: TRBV7-2
j_call: TRBJ2-1
cdr3_aa: CASSLRYEQFF

v_call: TRBV5-4
j_call: TRBJ1-2
cdr3_aa: CASRPPGQGNYGYTF

v_call: TRBV11-2
j_call: TRBJ1-4
cdr3_aa: CASSPGQGGNEKLFF

v_call: TRBV19
j_call: TRBJ2-7
cdr3_aa: CASSRDILVYEQYF

v_call: TRBV28
j_call: TRBJ2-7
cdr3_aa: CASSSPGGSYEQYF

v_call: TRBV29-1
j_call: TRBJ1-1
cdr3_aa: CSGSGILDTEAFF

v_call: TRBV9
j_call: TRBJ1-4
cdr3_aa: CASNSGGEKLFF

v_call: TRBV4-1
j_call: TRBJ1-4
cdr3_aa: CAPLGARDCTVHEKLFF

v_call: TRBV5-1
j_call: TRBJ1-4
cdr3_aa: CASSLATVNEKLFF

v_call: TRBV10-1
j_call: TRBJ1-2
cdr3_aa: CASSEGINYGYTF

v_call: TRBV4-2
j_call: TRBJ2-2
cdr3_aa: CASSRVLAGDVTGELFF

v_call: TRBV6-5
j_call: TRBJ2-2
cdr3_aa: CASGLAGTGELFF

v_call: TRBV29-1
j_call: TRBJ1-1
cdr3_aa: CSVSSGETEAFF

v_call: TRBV25-1
j_call: TRBJ1-2
cdr3_aa: CATGQGRGYTF

v_call: TRBV6-5
j_call: TRBJ2-1
cdr3_aa: CASSYSRGYNEQFF

v_call: TRBV5-1
j_call: TRBJ1-1
cdr3_aa: CASSLASTGGSVNTEAFF

v_call: TRBV15
j_call: TRBJ1-2
cdr3_aa: CATSRETTERSYGYTF

v_call: TRBV7-8
j_call: TRBJ1-1
cdr3_aa: CASSLDYTALEAFF

v_call: TRBV28
j_call: TRBJ1-2
cdr3_aa: CASSLPGTTDYGYTF